The T cell receptor (beta chain) under discussion was sequenced for a study of beta chain features in type 1 diabetes. Germline V gene data show CDR1 as MDHEN and CDR2 as SYDVKM. The CDR3 runs 13 residues. The V end was cut by 4 bases, the J end by 2 bases, with 3 bases between. This clone was detected ten times or more. CD45RO/CCR7/CD25/CD127/CD95/CD27 sorting isolated CD4+ naive, central memory, regulatory and stem cell-like memory cells. cDNA synthesis used the whole RNA isolate, giving expressed TCRB sequences. Some clones are missing from TCRdb's copy, which holds only in-frame ones; the method was immunoSEQ multiplex PCR. The table includes about 290,000 clones, about 8.5% detected once.

V gene TRBV28 combines with J gene TRBJ2-6; D remains ambiguous. Sequencing was performed on central memory CD4+ T cells from blood. The receptor comes from a woman aged 18-29 years in good health. This chain's CDR3 is CASSSPGANVLTF. In nucleotides, the CDR3 is TGTGCCAGCAGTTCCCCTGGGGCCAACGTCCTGACTTTC.